This T cell receptor beta chain was observed in a study of CD8 T cells in ankylosing spondylitis. Study results and caveats: There was reportedly significant enrichment of clones that were disease-linked in matched ankylosing spondylitis synovial fluid. Characteristic of ankylosing spondylitis blood, it appeared, was a TCR beta motif comprising about 8 highly homologous variants.

This clonotype was picked up many times. The target antigen is unknown. Each TCR beta library was made by quantitative 5'-RACE that incorporated molecular barcodes. Each CDR3 protein is one row after TCRdb ran MiXCR on the 5' RACE reads. The sample shows over 150,000 distinct CDR3 sequences, about 18% of them seen only once. CDR3 length: 20 amino acids. Germline V gives CDR1 MDHEN, CDR2 SYDVKM. Trimming at V came to 3 bases and at J to 1 base, leaving 14 bases not matched to a gene. The chain couples TRBV28 to TRBJ2-6; 8 bases map to TRBD1. This receptor was obtained from a male donor between 5 and 29 years old with ankylosing spondylitis or in good health (not recorded which). Sequenced input: blood, either unsorted or a sorted T cell fraction (not recorded which). For the CDR3, the DNA is TGTGCCAGCAGTTTTAACGGCAGGGGGCGAGTGAGGTCTGGGGCCAACGTCCTGACTTTC. This encodes CASSFNGRGRVRSGANVLTF.